This T cell receptor (beta chain) was sequenced in a study of post-analysis software for immune sequencing data. Comment on this clonotype: The antigen is unknown.

V lost 7 bases and J lost 0, with 19 bases in between. This CDR3 contains 16 residues. Germline CDR1 and CDR2: MNHNY and SVGAGI (reference sequence). Unique molecular identifiers were carried by the TCR beta cDNA libraries. From the PCR reads, TCRdb called clonotypes with MiXCR, one entry per CDR3 protein. The sample lists fewer than 700,000 distinct CDR3 sequences; roughly two fifths were seen once. Regarding the study as a whole: Controls had lower frequencies than patients of five or six TRBV segments, which included TRBV5-6, TRBV5-1 and TRBV20-1. With F measure, samples from one preparation batch clustered together strongly.

The sequencing input was blood. The rearrangement joins TRBV6-6 to TRBJ2-7; a possible D gene is TRBD2 (6 bases). This clonotype was obtained from a girl under 18 with multiple sclerosis. CDR3 in amino acids: CASTPNPRGTSYEQYF. In nucleotides, the CDR3 is TGTGCCAGCACTCCGAACCCCCGGGGGACCTCCTACGAGCAGTACTTC.